Here is one TCR beta chain with its context. An end of the junction does not agree with germline; a read error may underlie this. Germline V gene sequence: CDR1 MDHEN, CDR2 SYDVKM. The CDR3 sequence is 16 residues long. The TCR beta CDR3 region was amplified from genomic DNA, with two rounds of multiplex PCR being used for the amplification. Used in first-round PCR were primers specific to each TRBV and TRBJ gene. MiXCR, applied by TCRdb to the multiplex PCR reads, yields one record per CDR3 protein. The profile covers 17,000 or so distinct CDR3 sequences, with about 47% appearing a single time and almost 40% taken by the ten largest. This specimen belongs to a study of prognosis after radiotherapy for stage I lung cancer.

Sample: PBMCs, taken before or after stereotactic body radiation therapy (not recorded which). The rearrangement joins TRBV28 to TRBJ2-3; perhaps TRBD2 as D (6 bases). The TCR originated in a donor at least 50 years old with non-small cell lung cancer. DNA for the CDR3: TGCGCCAGCAGCAACCAACCCGGAGCGGGCCCAGGTACGCAGTATTTT. Translation: CASSNQPGAGPGTQYF.